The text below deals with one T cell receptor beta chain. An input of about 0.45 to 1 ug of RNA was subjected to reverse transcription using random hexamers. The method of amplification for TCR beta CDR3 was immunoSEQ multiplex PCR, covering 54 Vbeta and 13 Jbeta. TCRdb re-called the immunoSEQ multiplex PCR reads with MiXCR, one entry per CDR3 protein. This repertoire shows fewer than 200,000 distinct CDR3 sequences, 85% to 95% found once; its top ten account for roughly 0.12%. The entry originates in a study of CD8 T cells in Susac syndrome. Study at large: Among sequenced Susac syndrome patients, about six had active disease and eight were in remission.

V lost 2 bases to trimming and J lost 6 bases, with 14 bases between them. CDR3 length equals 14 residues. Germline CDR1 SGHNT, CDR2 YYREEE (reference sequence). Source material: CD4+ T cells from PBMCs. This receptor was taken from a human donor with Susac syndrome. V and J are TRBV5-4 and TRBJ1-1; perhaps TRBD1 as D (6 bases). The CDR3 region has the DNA TGTGCCAGCAGCTTTTCACAGGGTTCGGCTGAAGCTTTCTTT. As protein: CASSFSQGSAEAFF.